This T cell receptor (beta chain) was sequenced in a study of early T cells in non-severe SARS-CoV-2 infection. Across the whole study: Sequencing input comprised bulk RNA from unsorted whole blood; chain pairing was not available.

General study points: Database matching using VDJdb favored anti-spike CD8 responses, with private and CD4 specificities left missing.

This clonotype was seen a few times. The antigen is not known. In the library, individual cDNA molecules carried attached unique molecular identifiers. TCRdb analysed the 5' RACE reads with MiXCR anew, one entry per CDR3 protein. The data show roughly 80,000 distinct CDR3 sequences, 5.5% to 7.5% seen once. Germline V gene data show CDR1 as MNHNY and CDR2 as SVGAGI (reference sequence). CDR3 size: 16 residues. The trim removed 4 bases at V and 5 bases at J, leaving 12 bases unmatched. The TCR originated in an adult who was a healthcare worker with PCR-confirmed SARS-CoV-2 infection or an uninfected control (not recorded which). Sequencing was done on a sample of whole blood. This chain connects TRBV6-6 to TRBJ1-2, with 8 positions matching TRBD1. CDR3 sequence reads: CASSFGQGTNPYGYTF. CDR3 DNA: TGTGCCAGCAGTTTTGGACAGGGAACTAACCCTTATGGCTACACCTTC.